This T cell receptor (beta chain) was sequenced for a study of T cell responses to AZD1222 COVID-19 vaccine. Study-level results: Donors were largely white British and mainly female; clonal diversity was possibly underestimated.

Clones were read by immunoSEQ multiplex PCR, and TCRdb kept only the in-frame ones, dropping some. The repertoire consists of about 130,000 clones, with 93% occurring once and the leading ten covering about 9%. This CDR3 has 14 residues. Between the trimmed V and J ends, which lost 1 base and 1 base, there was a span of 2 bases. Germline values: CDR1 LGHDT, CDR2 YNNKEL (reference sequence). Note on this clone: What it binds is unknown.

The sequence derives from an adult in good health. This sample comprised peripheral blood, obtained on day 0 of AZD1222 vaccination. This sequence joins TRBV3-1 (or the pseudogene TRBV3-2) and TRBJ1-6, with no clear D. The CDR3 DNA reads as TGTGCCAGCAGCCAAGTGTCCTATAATTCACCCCTCCACTTT. It translates to CASSQVSYNSPLHF.